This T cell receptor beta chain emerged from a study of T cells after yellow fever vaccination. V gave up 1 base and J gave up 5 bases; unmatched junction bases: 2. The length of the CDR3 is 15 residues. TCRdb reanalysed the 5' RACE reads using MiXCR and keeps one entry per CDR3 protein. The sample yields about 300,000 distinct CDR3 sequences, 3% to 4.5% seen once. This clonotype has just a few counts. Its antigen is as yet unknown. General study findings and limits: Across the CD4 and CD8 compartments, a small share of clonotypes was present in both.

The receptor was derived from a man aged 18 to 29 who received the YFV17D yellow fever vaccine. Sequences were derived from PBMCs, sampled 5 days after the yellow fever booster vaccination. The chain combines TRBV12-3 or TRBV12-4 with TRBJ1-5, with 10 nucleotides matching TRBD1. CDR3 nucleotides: TGTGCCAGCAGTTTAGGGGACAGGGGCCATCAGCCCCAGCATTTT. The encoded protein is CASSLGDRGHQPQHF.